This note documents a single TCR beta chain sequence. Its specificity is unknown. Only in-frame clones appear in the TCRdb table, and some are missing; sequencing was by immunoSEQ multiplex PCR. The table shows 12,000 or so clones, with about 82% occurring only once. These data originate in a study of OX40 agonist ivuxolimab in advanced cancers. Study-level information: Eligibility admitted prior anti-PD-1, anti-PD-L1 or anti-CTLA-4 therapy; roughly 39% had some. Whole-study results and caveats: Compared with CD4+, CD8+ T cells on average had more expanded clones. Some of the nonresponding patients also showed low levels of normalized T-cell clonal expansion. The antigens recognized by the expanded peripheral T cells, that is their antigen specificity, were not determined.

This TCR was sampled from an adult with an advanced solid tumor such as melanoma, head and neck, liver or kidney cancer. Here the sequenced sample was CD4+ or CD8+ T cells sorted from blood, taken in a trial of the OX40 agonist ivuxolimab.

This chain's CDR3 is CASSVDSLNTEAFF. The CDR3 DNA follows: TGTGCCAGCAGTGTGGACAGTTTGAACACTGAAGCTTTCTTT. The chain uses TRBV28 and TRBJ1-1; D may be TRBD1 (6 bases). Germline assignment: CDR1 MDHEN and CDR2 SYDVKM. The CDR3 length is 14 residues. The V end was cut by 5 bases, the J end by 0 bases, with 10 bases between.